A selection of T cell receptor beta chains follows, all from one sample in a study of CD8+CD57+ T cells in acquired aplastic anemia. TCRdb recomputed calls from the reads with MiXCR, one row per CDR3 protein. The table lists tens of thousands of distinct CDR3 sequences, roughly three quarters of them singletons. The sequencing sample was made of sorted CD4+, CD8+, or CD8+CD57+ T cells (not recorded which) from PBMCs. The source is a human donor in good health, serving as a control. Both conserved end residues are part of each CDR3. D genes are given only for firm matches. Size is omitted from some rows. Given values are once, few, many or a class for expanded clones.

size: .
J: TRBJ1-1
V: TRBV19
D: .
CDR3: CASSKTGLNTEAFF
DNA: TGTGCCAGTAGCAAGACGGGACTGAACACTGAAGCTTTCTTT

size: .
J: TRBJ2-7
V: TRBV7-2
D: TRBD2
CDR3: CASSPRGVDYEQYF
DNA: TGTGCCAGCAGCCCGCGGGGGGTGGACTACGAGCAGTACTTC

size: .
J: TRBJ1-1
V: TRBV15
D: .
CDR3: CATSSAGYTEAFF
DNA: TGTGCCACCAGCTCGGCCGGATACACTGAAGCTTTCTTT

size: .
J: TRBJ2-1
V: TRBV25-1
D: TRBD1
CDR3: CASSPGTDYNEQFF
DNA: TGCGCCAGCAGCCCCGGGACAGATTACAATGAGCAGTTCTTC

size: once
J: TRBJ2-1
V: TRBV10-2
D: .
CDR3: CASSDNEQFF
DNA: TGCGCCAGCAGTGACAATGAGCAGTTCTTC

size: medium-sized
J: TRBJ2-1
V: TRBV19
D: .
CDR3: CASSILGVDEQFF
DNA: TGTGCCAGTAGTATACTGGGGGTCGATGAGCAGTTCTTC

size: .
J: TRBJ2-3
V: TRBV19
D: .
CDR3: CATKTGQSTDTQYF
DNA: TGTGCCACTAAAACCGGTCAGAGCACAGATACGCAGTATTTT

size: .
J: TRBJ2-1
V: TRBV19
D: .
CDR3: CASTLGGPTYNEQFF
DNA: TGTGCCAGTACTCTCGGGGGTCCCACGTACAATGAGCAGTTCTTC

size: .
J: TRBJ2-5
V: TRBV10-3
D: .
CDR3: CAISEGVAGQETQYF
DNA: TGTGCCATCAGTGAGGGGGTTGCGGGTCAGGAGACCCAGTACTTC

size: .
J: TRBJ2-1
V: TRBV29-1
D: TRBD2
CDR3: CSVVPGLGSDEQFF
DNA: TGCAGCGTTGTTCCGGGACTAGGGTCGGATGAGCAGTTCTTC

size: .
J: TRBJ1-6
V: TRBV19
D: TRBD1
CDR3: CASSTGQGAGSYNSPLHF
DNA: TGTGCCAGTAGTACCGGACAGGGCGCGGGGTCCTATAATTCACCCCTCCACTTT

size: .
J: TRBJ1-6
V: TRBV19
D: TRBD1
CDR3: CASTSGTVNSPLHF
DNA: TGTGCCAGTACATCCGGGACAGTTAATTCACCCCTCCACTTT

size: .
J: TRBJ1-2
V: TRBV29-1
D: .
CDR3: CSVEDPDVVGSYGYTF
DNA: TGCAGCGTTGAAGATCCGGACGTTGTCGGGAGTTATGGCTACACCTTC

size: few
J: TRBJ2-1
V: TRBV7-3
D: TRBD2
CDR3: CASSVSGGNEQFF
DNA: TGTGCCAGCAGCGTGAGCGGGGGGAATGAGCAGTTCTTC

size: .
J: TRBJ1-4
V: TRBV6-1
D: .
CDR3: CASSPSRRGVGEKLFF
DNA: TGTGCCAGCAGTCCCTCCCGGCGAGGTGTCGGTGAAAAACTGTTTTTT

size: .
J: TRBJ2-7
V: TRBV19
D: TRBD2
CDR3: CASSPFRGLAGGYEQYF
DNA: TGTGCCAGTAGTCCATTCAGGGGACTAGCGGGGGGCTACGAGCAGTACTTC

size: .
J: TRBJ2-5
V: TRBV10-2
D: TRBD1
CDR3: CASSARWGTGEKTQYF
DNA: TGCGCCAGCAGTGCCAGGTGGGGGACAGGCGAGAAGACCCAGTACTTC

size: medium-sized
J: TRBJ2-1
V: TRBV6-4
D: TRBD2
CDR3: CASSDGSGGNEQFF
DNA: TGTGCCAGCAGTGACGGTAGCGGGGGTAATGAGCAGTTCTTC

size: .
J: TRBJ1-2
V: TRBV2
D: .
CDR3: CASSAQTNYGYTF
DNA: TGTGCCAGCAGTGCACAGACCAACTATGGCTACACCTTC

size: .
J: TRBJ1-2
V: TRBV7-3
D: .
CDR3: CASSLGAGNYGYTF
DNA: TGTGCCAGCAGCTTAGGGGCAGGGAACTATGGCTACACCTTC

size: .
J: TRBJ1-1
V: TRBV6-1
D: .
CDR3: CASTQGGNTEAFF
DNA: TGTGCCAGCACCCAAGGAGGCAACACTGAAGCTTTCTTT

size: .
J: TRBJ2-1
V: TRBV24-1
D: .
CDR3: CATSDFAQGSEQFF
DNA: TGTGCCACCAGTGATTTCGCGCAGGGGAGCGAGCAGTTCTTC

size: .
J: TRBJ2-7
V: TRBV7-3
D: TRBD1
CDR3: CASSPGQATAYEQYF
DNA: TGTGCCAGCAGCCCCGGACAGGCGACCGCCTACGAGCAGTACTTC

size: .
J: TRBJ2-5
V: TRBV7-7
D: TRBD2
CDR3: CASSLAFGGAQETQYF
DNA: TGTGCTAGCAGCTTAGCGTTCGGGGGGGCACAAGAGACCCAGTACTTC

size: .
J: TRBJ1-1
V: TRBV7-9
D: .
CDR3: CASSLPGNTEAFF
DNA: TGTGCCAGCAGCCTCCCAGGGAACACTGAAGCTTTCTTT

size: .
J: TRBJ2-4
V: TRBV4-2
D: .
CDR3: CASSSLGGGKNIQYF
DNA: TGTGCCAGCAGTTCGCTCGGGGGCGGCAAAAACATTCAGTACTTC

size: .
J: TRBJ2-6
V: TRBV15
D: .
CDR3: CATSRATGSGANVLTF
DNA: TGTGCCACCAGCAGAGCCACAGGCTCTGGGGCCAACGTCCTGACTTTC

size: .
J: TRBJ2-1
V: TRBV25-1
D: .
CDR3: CASRPAGAYNEQFF
DNA: TGTGCCAGCAGGCCCGCGGGGGCGTACAATGAGCAGTTCTTC

size: .
J: TRBJ2-7
V: TRBV10-3
D: TRBD2
CDR3: CAISTGSGGSYEQYF
DNA: TGTGCCATCAGTACTGGGAGCGGGGGGTCCTACGAGCAGTACTTC

size: .
J: TRBJ2-5
V: TRBV6-2/TRBV6-3
D: .
CDR3: CASIPGGRETQYF
DNA: TGTGCCAGCATACCAGGGGGGAGAGAGACCCAGTACTTC

size: .
J: TRBJ2-6
V: TRBV6-1
D: .
CDR3: CASRGTGANVLTF
DNA: TGTGCCAGTCGGGGGACTGGGGCCAACGTCCTGACTTTC

size: .
J: TRBJ2-5
V: TRBV15
D: .
CDR3: CATSRDLGVETQYF
DNA: TGTGCCACCAGCAGAGATCTTGGGGTAGAGACCCAGTACTTC

size: .
J: TRBJ2-7
V: TRBV2
D: TRBD1
CDR3: CASSGQGWSYEQYF
DNA: TGTGCCAGCAGTGGACAGGGATGGTCCTACGAGCAGTACTTC

size: .
J: TRBJ2-5
V: TRBV7-9
D: TRBD2
CDR3: CASSRPPGLATETQYF
DNA: TGTGCCAGCAGCCGACCCCCGGGACTAGCTACCGAGACCCAGTACTTC

size: .
J: TRBJ2-3
V: TRBV25-1
D: .
CDR3: CASSQDSPITQYF
DNA: TGCGCCAGCAGCCAAGACAGCCCGATTACGCAGTATTTT

size: .
J: TRBJ2-2
V: TRBV29-1
D: TRBD2
CDR3: CSVEGEGLAGTGELFF
DNA: TGCAGCGTTGAAGGGGAAGGACTAGCGGGGACCGGGGAGCTGTTTTTT

size: .
J: TRBJ1-2
V: TRBV7-2
D: TRBD1
CDR3: CASSLGRQGSRYTF
DNA: TGTGCCAGCAGCTTAGGGAGACAGGGCTCACGCTACACCTTC

size: once
J: TRBJ1-6
V: TRBV10-3
D: .
CDR3: CAITFGNSPLHF
DNA: TGTGCCATCACGTTTGGGAACTCACCCCTCCACTTT

size: .
J: TRBJ2-7
V: TRBV9
D: .
CDR3: CASSVGGGVAYEQYF
DNA: TGTGCCAGCAGCGTAGGTGGGGGTGTTGCCTACGAGCAGTACTTC

size: .
J: TRBJ2-7
V: TRBV5-4
D: TRBD1
CDR3: CASRQGAGSYEQYF
DNA: TGTGCCAGCAGGCAGGGGGCAGGATCCTACGAGCAGTACTTC

size: .
J: TRBJ1-1
V: TRBV7-8
D: TRBD1
CDR3: CASSLTGNRWTEAFF
DNA: TGTGCCAGCAGCCTGACAGGGAATCGTTGGACTGAAGCTTTCTTT

size: medium-sized
J: TRBJ2-1
V: TRBV14
D: TRBD1
CDR3: CASSQWGQGWVNEQFF
DNA: TGTGCCAGCAGCCAATGGGGACAGGGGTGGGTGAATGAGCAGTTCTTC

size: once
J: TRBJ2-5
V: TRBV7-3
D: TRBD1
CDR3: CASTWDSQETQYF
DNA: TGTGCCAGCACCTGGGACAGCCAAGAGACCCAGTACTTC

size: .
J: TRBJ1-1
V: TRBV19
D: TRBD1
CDR3: CASSGQLEAFF
DNA: TGTGCCAGTTCGGGACAGCTTGAAGCTTTCTTT

size: .
J: TRBJ1-6
V: TRBV7-2
D: .
CDR3: CASSPRGSNSPLHF
DNA: TGTGCCAGCAGCCCTAGGGGCTCAAATTCACCCCTCCACTTT

size: .
J: TRBJ1-2
V: TRBV29-1
D: TRBD1
CDR3: CSVRYMGQSNYGYTF
DNA: TGCAGCGTTCGGTACATGGGACAGTCTAACTATGGCTACACCTTC

size: .
J: TRBJ2-7
V: TRBV29-1
D: .
CDR3: CSVGTAAYEQYF
DNA: TGCAGCGTTGGGACGGCCGCCTACGAGCAGTACTTC

size: .
J: TRBJ2-7
V: TRBV10-1
D: .
CDR3: CASSLRDSHYEQYF
DNA: TGCGCCAGCAGCCTGCGGGACAGTCACTACGAGCAGTACTTC